The clone carrying this TCR beta chain was seen a few times. In germline, CDR1 is MNHEY, CDR2 SVGAGI. V was pared by 0 bases and J by 9 bases, with 9 bases between. This CDR3 region has 13 residues. The sample originates from a study of Ad26.COV2.S vaccination and SARS-CoV-2 variants. At the level of the study: In the COV1001 trial, the donor was in the Ad26.COV2.S arm. The vaccine Ad26.COV2.S was put into the muscle once, or twice with 56 days between.

Treatment given: 15 to 20 received Ad26.COV2.S at low or high dose, single or two shots; about 5 received placebo; per-sample allocation not given. Sampling took place 63 days after the first vaccine or placebo injection. Donation was by an adult aged 18-55 years who was in Boston. Wuhan-strain SARS-CoV-2 spike was expressed by the Ad26 vector that made up the vaccine. Here immunoSEQ multiplex PCR was the method, and the copy in TCRdb shows in-frame clones only, minus some. The profile shows about 280,000 clones, about 87% of them singletons. Material: peripheral blood, obtained in a trial of Ad26.COV2.S vaccine versus placebo. The chain links TRBV6-5 to TRBJ1-5; the D is unclear. The sequence came from a person aged 18-65 years who received the Ad26.COV2.S COVID-19 vaccine or a placebo. CDR3 nucleotide sequence: TGTGCCAGCAGTTACTCGCCCGGCGGGCCCCAGCATTTT. This sequence encodes CASSYSPGGPQHF.